Listed here are 12 T cell receptor beta chains from one sample, sequenced in a study of blood T cell repertoires in COVID-19. Produced via immunoSEQ multiplex PCR; TCRdb's table is partial and in-frame only. This table holds more than 300,000 clones, about 82% found once. Input material: peripheral blood. All receptors derive from a woman in her 50s with acute or convalescent COVID-19.

The chain uses TRBV4-1 and TRBJ1-2; 7 nucleotides align to TRBD1. The junction had 6 bases not matched to a gene; V was cut back by 1 base and J by 1 base. Germline loops: CDR1 MGHRA, CDR2 YSYEKL. The CDR3 is 16 residues long. The CDR3, as DNA: TGCGCCAGCAGCCAAGTTTCCGGACAGGTTAACTATGGCTACACCTTC. This translates into CASSQVSGQVNYGYTF.

This chain joins TRBV6-2 or TRBV6-3 and TRBJ2-7; tentatively, D is TRBD2 (6 bases). V dropped 4 bases and J dropped 0 bases, with 16 bases sitting between them. Germline CDR1 reads MNHEY; CDR2 reads SVGEGT. The CDR3 has 16 residues. In DNA, the CDR3 is TGTGCCAGCAGTTTCAAGTCGGGGGAGGCCTCCTACGAGCAGTACTTC. It encodes CASSFKSGEASYEQYF.

This chain joins TRBV24-1 and TRBJ2-5, with D perhaps matching TRBD1 (6 bases). This CDR3 is 14 amino acids long. CDR1 KGHDR and CDR2 SFDVKD come from the germline V gene. V lost 3 bases, J lost 4 bases, and 11 bases lay in between. CDR3 residues: CATSDPGQPETQYF. For the CDR3, the DNA is TGTGCCACCAGTGATCCCGGACAGCCAGAGACCCAGTACTTC.

Note on this clone: The junction and the germline gene differ at one end; a read error may be behind it. The chain is built from TRBV6-1 and TRBJ1-5; D is uncertain. This CDR3 region has 13 residues. The germline CDR1 and CDR2 sequences are MNHNS and SASEGT. CDR3 nucleotides: TGTGCCAGCAGGGAAGTAGAGAATCAGCCCCAGCATTTT. Translated, it gives CASREVENQPQHF.

The chain is built from TRBV3-1 (or the pseudogene TRBV3-2) and TRBJ1-2; possible D gene TRBD1, 6 bases. CDR3 length equals 13 residues. CDR1 and CDR2 (germline): LGHDT, YNNKEL (reference sequence). V dropped 4 bases and J dropped 4 bases, with 10 bases sitting between them. The CDR3 coding sequence is TGTGCCAGCAGCCTACAGGGTTCCTATGGCTACACCTTC. Its protein is CASSLQGSYGYTF.

V usage is TRBV18 and J usage is TRBJ2-1; a possible D gene is TRBD2 (5 bases). This CDR3 region has 13 residues. Germline V lookup: CDR1 KGHSH, CDR2 LQKENI. The V end lost 3 bases, the J end lost 7 bases, and 10 bases lay between the germline ends. CDR3 sequence (DNA): TGTGCCAGCTCACCGTCTCAGCGGAATGAGCAGTTCTTC. Translated, it gives CASSPSQRNEQFF.

This clone was seen more than once but under ten times. This chain links TRBV7-3 with TRBJ2-7; possibly TRBD1 for D (6 bases). V lost 2 bases and J 3 bases, leaving 11 bases between the germline ends. Germline values: CDR1 SGHTA, CDR2 FQGTGA. This CDR3 region has 14 residues. In nucleotides, the CDR3 is TGTGCCAGCAGCTTAGGGACAATCGGCTACGAGCAGTACTTC. Protein product: CASSLGTIGYEQYF.

The genes are TRBV3-1 (or the pseudogene TRBV3-2) and TRBJ1-1; the D is unclear. V was shortened by 1 base and J by 10 bases, with 10 bases between the two germline ends. The CDR3 consists of 12 residues. Germline V lookup: CDR1 LGHDT, CDR2 YNNKEL (reference sequence). This CDR3 is CASSQAGWRAFF. Written as DNA, the CDR3 is TGTGCCAGCAGCCAAGCAGGTTGGCGAGCTTTCTTT.

The rearrangement links TRBV3-1 (or the pseudogene TRBV3-2) to TRBJ2-3; TRBD1 agrees at 7 bases. The CDR3 length is 15 residues. In germline, CDR1 is LGHDT, CDR2 YNNKEL (reference sequence). With 1 base clipped from V and 2 bases from J, the junction kept 3 bases outside the gene matches. CDR3 nucleotides: TGTGCCAGCAGCCAAGGGGACAGATACACAGATACGCAGTATTTT. It translates to CASSQGDRYTDTQYF.

The chain carries TRBV28 and TRBJ1-5; D gene unclear. The CDR3 spans 14 residues. Germline assignment: CDR1 MDHEN and CDR2 SYDVKM. V was clipped by 3 bases and J by 0 bases, with 6 bases between them. The CDR3 sequence: CASSFLYSNQPQHF. Here the CDR3 DNA reads TGTGCCAGCAGTTTTTTATATAGCAATCAGCCCCAGCATTTT.

This clone has only a few counts. The V gene is TRBV10-2, the J gene TRBJ1-1; D gene uncertain. Germline lookup yields CDR1 WSHSY and CDR2 SAAADI. V was shortened by 5 bases and J by 2 bases, with 12 bases between the two germline ends. This CDR3 has 14 residues. Here the CDR3 reads CASSPPGPNTEAFF. The CDR3 DNA reads as TGCGCCAGCAGTCCGCCAGGCCCCAACACTGAAGCTTTCTTT.

CDR3 nucleotide sequence: TGTGCCACCATCTTACGACAGGGCTCCAATAGCAATCAGCCCCAGCATTTT. Its translation: CATILRQGSNSNQPQHF. The chain employs TRBV24-1 and TRBJ1-5, with TRBD1 identical over 7 bases. CDR3 length: 17 amino acids. The V gene's germline CDR1 is KGHDR and CDR2 SFDVKD. Unmatched junction bases numbered 12, after V lost 8 bases and J lost 0 bases.